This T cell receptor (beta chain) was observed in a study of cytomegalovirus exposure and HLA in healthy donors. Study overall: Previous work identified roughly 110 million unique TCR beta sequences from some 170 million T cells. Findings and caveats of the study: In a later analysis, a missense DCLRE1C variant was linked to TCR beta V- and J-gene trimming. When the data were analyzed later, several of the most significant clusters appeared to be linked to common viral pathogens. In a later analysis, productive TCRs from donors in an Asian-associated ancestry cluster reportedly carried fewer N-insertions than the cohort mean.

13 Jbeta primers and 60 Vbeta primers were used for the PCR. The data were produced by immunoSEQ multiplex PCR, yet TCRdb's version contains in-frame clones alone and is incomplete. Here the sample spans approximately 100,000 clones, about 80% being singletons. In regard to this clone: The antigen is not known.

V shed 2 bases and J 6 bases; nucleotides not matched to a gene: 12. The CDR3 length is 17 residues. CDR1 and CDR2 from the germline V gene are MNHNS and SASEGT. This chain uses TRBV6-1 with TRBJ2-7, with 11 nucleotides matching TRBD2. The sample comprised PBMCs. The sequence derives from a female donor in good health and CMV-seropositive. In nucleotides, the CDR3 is TGTGCCAGCAGTGAATTGGGTACCGGGACTAGCGGTTTCGAGCAGTACTTC. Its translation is CASSELGTGTSGFEQYF.